The 4 T cell receptor beta chains presented below share a single source sample, sequenced in a study of blood T cell repertoires in COVID-19 (dated by TCRdb to about 2020). The library was obtained by the immunoSEQ multiplex PCR assay. The clones in this table, taken by TCRdb from immuneACCESS, are in-frame only. Not every clone is retained; where verified, under half of the shortfall comes from an unresolved V gene, and the cause of the rest is unknown. The sample table records fewer than 350,000 clones; around 85% of these occur just once. Of the sample, about 6% falls within the top ten clones. Sequenced: PBMCs or T cells enriched from blood (not recorded which). These TCRs come from a middle-aged woman who had recovered from COVID-19.

This clone was seen only once. The rearrangement uses TRBV7-2 and TRBJ1-5; D might be TRBD1 (5 bases). Trimming cost V 5 bases and J 7 bases, with 18 bases left between them. Germline V gene lookup returns CDR1 SGHTA and CDR2 FQGNSA. There are 15 residues in the CDR3. The CDR3 coding sequence is TGTGCCAGCAGCCCTAGTGGCAGGGTGAGACAGCCCCAGCATTTT. It yields the protein CASSPSGRVRQPQHF.

The V and J genes are TRBV5-1 and TRBJ2-3; TRBD2 agrees at 13 bases. In germline, CDR1 is SGHRS, CDR2 YFSETQ. The length of the CDR3 is 17 residues. Unmatched junction bases numbered 10, after V lost 4 bases and J lost 5 bases. The CDR3 region has the DNA TGCGCCAGCAGCCCGCGGACTAGCGGGAGTGGTGGAGATACGCAGTATTTT. Its translation: CASSPRTSGSGGDTQYF.

The rearrangement links TRBV28 to TRBJ1-2; perhaps TRBD1 as D (6 bases). V lost 5 bases and J 4 bases, leaving 11 bases between the germline ends. Looked up from germline, CDR1 is MDHEN and CDR2 is SYDVKM. This CDR3 is built from 13 residues. The CDR3 sequence: CASSPDRIYGYTF. The CDR3 coding sequence is TGTGCCAGCAGTCCCGACAGGATCTATGGCTACACCTTC.

The CDR3: CATSASTSGNNEQFF. CDR3 nucleotide sequence: TGTGCCACCAGTGCGAGTACTAGCGGAAACAATGAGCAGTTCTTC. This rearrangement joins TRBV24-1 to TRBJ2-1; TRBD2 matches 8 bases. This CDR3 region has 15 residues. The germline V gene encodes CDR1 KGHDR and CDR2 SFDVKD. J gave up 5 bases and V 5 bases, and 7 bases lay outside the gene matches.